This section outlines one T cell receptor beta chain sequence together with its context. This entry comes from a study of T cells in Graves' hyperthyroidism and ophthalmopathy. TCR beta CDR3 sequences were amplified from RNA transcripts. A set of HTBI primers served as the primers for a first-round RT-PCR of the TCR CDR3. TCRdb re-called the multiplex PCR reads with MiXCR, one entry per CDR3 protein. Found here are hundreds of thousands of distinct CDR3 sequences, less than 20% of them singletons; the top ten hold over 45%. Each person with ophthalmopathy scored at least 3 on the Clinical Activity Score, reached NOSPECS grade 4 or higher, and had been ill under 3 months. CDR1 is KGHDR, CDR2 SFDVKD, per germline. V was clipped by 3 bases and J by 5 bases; unmatched bases: 7. There are 16 residues in the CDR3.

The rearrangement joins TRBV24-1 to TRBJ2-3; TRBD2 agrees at 10 bases. The sequence derives from a middle-aged man with Graves' ophthalmopathy. The sequencing sample was made of blood. The CDR3 spells CATSDPVAGGQDTQYF. For the CDR3, the DNA is TGTGCCACCAGTGATCCAGTAGCGGGGGGACAAGATACGCAGTATTTT.